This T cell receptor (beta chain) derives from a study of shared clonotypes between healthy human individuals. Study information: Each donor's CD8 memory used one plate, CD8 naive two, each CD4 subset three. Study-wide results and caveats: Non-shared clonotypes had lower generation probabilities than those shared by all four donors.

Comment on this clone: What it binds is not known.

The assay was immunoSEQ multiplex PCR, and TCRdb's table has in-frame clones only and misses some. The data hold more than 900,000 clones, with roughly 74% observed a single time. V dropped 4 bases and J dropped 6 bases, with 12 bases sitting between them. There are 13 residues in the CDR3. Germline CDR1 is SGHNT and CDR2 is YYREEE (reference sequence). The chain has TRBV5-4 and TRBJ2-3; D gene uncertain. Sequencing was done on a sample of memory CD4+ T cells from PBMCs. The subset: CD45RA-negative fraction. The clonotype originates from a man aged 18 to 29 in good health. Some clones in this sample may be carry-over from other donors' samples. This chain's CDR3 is CASSPPQLDTQYF. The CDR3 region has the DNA TGTGCCAGCAGCCCTCCCCAGTTGGATACGCAGTATTTT.